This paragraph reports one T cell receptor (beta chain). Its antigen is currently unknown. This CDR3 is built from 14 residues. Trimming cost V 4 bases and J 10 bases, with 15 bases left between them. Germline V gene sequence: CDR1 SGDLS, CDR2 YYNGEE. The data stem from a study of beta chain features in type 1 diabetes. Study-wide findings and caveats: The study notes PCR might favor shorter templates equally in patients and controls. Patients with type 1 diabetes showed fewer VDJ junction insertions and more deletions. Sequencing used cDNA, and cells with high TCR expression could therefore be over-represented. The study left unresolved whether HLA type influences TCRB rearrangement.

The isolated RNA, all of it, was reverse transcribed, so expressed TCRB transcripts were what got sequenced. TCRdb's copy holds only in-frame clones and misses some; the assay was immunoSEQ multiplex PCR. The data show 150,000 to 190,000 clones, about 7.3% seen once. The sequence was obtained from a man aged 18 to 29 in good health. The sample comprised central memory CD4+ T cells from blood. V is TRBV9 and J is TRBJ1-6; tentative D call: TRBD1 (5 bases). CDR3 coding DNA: TGTGCCAGCAGCACGACAGCCATCGCATCACCCCTCCACTTT. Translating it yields CASSTTAIASPLHF.